The entry below gives a single TCR beta chain sequence along with its context. This sample was taken from a study of cytomegalovirus exposure and HLA in healthy donors. This PCR relied on a set of 60 Vbeta primers and 13 Jbeta primers. This table comes from immunoSEQ multiplex PCR, and its TCRdb copy is limited to in-frame clones, with some not included. The sample yields over 85,000 clones, 67% seen once. Healthy people donating bone marrow made up the donors. J lost 4 bases, V lost 6 bases, and 8 bases had no gene match. The CDR3 loop spans 14 amino acids. The germline V gene encodes CDR1 ENHRY and CDR2 SYGVKD.

This clonotype was obtained from a man younger than 40 in good health and CMV-seronegative. This chain joins TRBV10-3 and TRBJ2-7; 8 nucleotides line up with TRBD2. Specimen: PBMCs. CDR3 region: CAIRDTSGEYEQYF. CDR3 bases: TGTGCCATCAGGGACACTAGCGGCGAGTACGAGCAGTACTTC.